This T cell receptor beta chain is from a study of T-cell memory formation after mild COVID-19. On the study more broadly: Clusters were largely donor specific. Findings and caveats of the study: Contracting CD4+ clones sat mainly in CM and EM; CD8+ in EMRA. Certain responding clones were present in pre-infection memory, suggesting participation of cross-reactive memory.

This clonotype was counted a few times. As yet, its antigen is unknown. This CDR3 spans 14 amino acids. The germline CDR1 and CDR2 sequences are MNHEY and SVGEGT. V trimming: 2 bases; J trimming: 8 bases; junction bases outside the gene matches: 7. 5'RACE with constant-segment primers yielded barcoded, UMI-tagged TCR alpha and TCR beta cDNA libraries. TCRdb redid the calling of the 5' RACE reads with MiXCR, one entry per CDR3 protein. The table includes under 300,000 distinct CDR3 sequences, around 17% detected once. The clonotype was recovered from a man aged 18 to 30 who had mild COVID-19 (a few samples of this study predate the infection). Cell type and time point are not known. J is TRBJ1-2 and V is TRBV6-2 or TRBV6-3; 8 bases line up with TRBD1. Sequenced material: PBMCs or a T cell subset sorted from them (not recorded which). The DNA of the CDR3 is TGTGCCAGCAGTTACCTGACAGGGGCTTACGGCTACACCTTC. Translated: CASSYLTGAYGYTF.